Below are 28 T cell receptor beta chains sequenced from a single sample in a study of cytomegalovirus exposure and HLA in healthy donors. PCR used 60 Vbeta primers and 13 Jbeta primers. Profiled with immunoSEQ multiplex PCR; TCRdb holds only in-frame clones, not every one. The sample consists of fewer than 250,000 clones, about 80% of them appearing once. Sequenced: PBMCs. The receptors were gathered from a woman aged 50 to 60 in good health and CMV-seropositive.

The rearrangement uses TRBV5-1 and TRBJ2-3, with TRBD2 as a possible D gene (5 bases). The CDR3 consists of 14 residues. The V and J ends lost 4 bases and 1 base respectively, with 10 bases between them. Germline V gives CDR1 SGHRS, CDR2 YFSETQ. CDR3 amino acids: CASSPGLGTDTQYF. The CDR3 DNA reads TGCGCCAGCAGCCCGGGGTTGGGCACAGATACGCAGTATTTT.

This rearrangement joins TRBV6-5 to TRBJ1-5, with 8 positions matching TRBD1. This CDR3 spans 15 amino acids. With V trimmed by 4 bases and J by 2 bases, 4 bases remained unmatched. Germline V CDR1 and CDR2: MNHEY, SVGAGI. CDR3 amino acids: CASSWTGWGNQPQHF. CDR3 in DNA: TGTGCCAGCAGTTGGACAGGGTGGGGCAATCAGCCCCAGCATTTT.

The V call is TRBV10-2, the J call TRBJ1-4; 8 bases line up with TRBD1. The germline V gene encodes CDR1 WSHSY and CDR2 SAAADI. J gave up 2 bases and V 11 bases, and 4 bases lay outside the gene matches. The CDR3 runs 13 residues. The CDR3, as DNA: TGCGCCGTCGACAGGGGCACTAATGAAAAACTGTTTTTT. As protein: CAVDRGTNEKLFF.

The genes are TRBV6-4 and TRBJ2-2; no firm D call. V lost 4 bases and J lost 4, with 7 bases in between. CDR3 length equals 13 residues. The germline CDR1 and CDR2 sequences are MRHNA and SNTAGT. The CDR3 protein is CASSADFTGELFF. The CDR3 nucleotides read TGTGCCAGCAGTGCAGACTTCACCGGGGAGCTGTTTTTT.

The chain has TRBV5-1 and TRBJ1-2; 9 bases line up with TRBD1. Germline CDR1 SGHRS, CDR2 YFSETQ. The CDR3 runs 14 residues. After removal of 4 bases from V and 1 base from J, the junction contained 2 bases not matched to a gene. Here the CDR3 reads CASSGGQGNYGYTF. The CDR3 DNA is TGCGCCAGCAGCGGGGGACAGGGTAACTATGGCTACACCTTC.

DNA for the CDR3: TGTGCCAGCAGCTTGTGGACAGGCTACGAGCAGTACTTC. Its protein product is CASSLWTGYEQYF. The rearrangement links TRBV5-4 to TRBJ2-7; 7 nucleotides align to TRBD1. CDR3 length: 13 amino acids. Germline V CDR1 and CDR2: SGHNT, YYREEE (reference sequence). The V gene end was trimmed by 1 base and the J gene end by 3 bases; junction bases not matched to a gene: 1.

The rearrangement joins TRBV18 to TRBJ2-5; a possible D gene is TRBD2 (6 bases). The germline gives CDR1 KGHSH, CDR2 LQKENI. With 3 bases removed from V and 10 bases from J, the gap between germline ends came to 15 bases. The length of the CDR3 is 13 residues. This chain's CDR3 is CASSPGRTWDQYF. The CDR3 bases are TGTGCCAGCTCACCGGGGAGGACCTGGGACCAGTACTTC.

This sequence joins TRBV19 and TRBJ2-7, with TRBD1 matching over 9 bases. The CDR3 covers 15 residues. Germline V gives CDR1 LNHDA, CDR2 SQIVND (reference sequence). The junction had 11 bases not matched to a gene; V was cut back by 6 bases and J by 5 bases. The CDR3 nucleotides are TGTGCCAGTAGCCGTGAGGGGACAGGGTCTCACGAGCAGTACTTC. It codes for CASSREGTGSHEQYF.

J is TRBJ2-2 and V is TRBV6-6; tentative D call: TRBD2 (5 bases). Trimming removed 0 bases from V and 9 bases from J, with 8 bases in between. Per the germline V gene, CDR1 is MNHNY and CDR2 is SVGAGI (reference sequence). The length of the CDR3 is 13 residues. The CDR3 region is CASSYSQRRELFF. In DNA form, the CDR3 reads TGTGCCAGCAGTTACTCACAGCGGCGGGAGCTGTTTTTT.

The J gene is TRBJ2-1, the V gene TRBV6-5; a possible D gene is TRBD1 (5 bases). The CDR3 loop spans 15 amino acids. The ends were cut back, 5 bases at V and 2 bases at J, with 13 bases in the middle. The V gene's germline CDR1 is MNHEY and CDR2 SVGAGI. As DNA, the CDR3 is TGTGCCAGCAGTCAAGTCGTAGGGGCCTACAATGAGCAGTTCTTC. Translating gives CASSQVVGAYNEQFF.

J is TRBJ2-7 and V is TRBV30, with 13 bases that match TRBD2. The CDR3 contains 17 residues. V lost 1 base, J lost 0 bases, and 6 bases stayed unmatched. Looked up from germline, CDR1 is GTSNPN and CDR2 is SVGIG (reference sequence). The CDR3 DNA sequence: TGTGCCTGGAGTGGAGGGGGACTAGCGGGGAGCTCCTACGAGCAGTACTTC. It yields the protein CAWSGGGLAGSSYEQYF.

The V call is TRBV9, the J call TRBJ1-2, with D possibly TRBD1 on 6 matching bases. The CDR3 length is 16 residues. Per the germline V gene, CDR1 is SGDLS and CDR2 is YYNGEE. V was cut by 4 bases and J by 4 bases, with 20 bases left in between. CDR3 bases: TGTGCCAGCAGCCCGACGGACTGGGGGCGAGGCTATGGCTACACCTTC. This translates into CASSPTDWGRGYGYTF. Together with reference TRBV9 and TRBJ1-2, the CDR3 gives the full variable domain: DSGVTQTPKHLITATGQRVTLRCSPRSGDLSVYWYQQSLDQGLQFLIQYYNGEERAKGNILERFSAQQFPDLHSELNLSSLELGDSALYFCASSPTDWGRGYGYTFGSGTRLTVV.

The count of this clone is one. This sequence joins TRBV19 and TRBJ1-6; 7 nucleotides match TRBD1. Germline lookup yields CDR1 LNHDA and CDR2 SQIVND (reference sequence). The CDR3 covers 18 residues. The ends lost 4 bases at V and 4 bases at J; junction bases unmatched: 13. Here the CDR3 DNA reads TGTGCCAGTAGTAAACCATCGGGACAGCCTGATTATAATTCACCCCTCCACTTT. Protein: CASSKPSGQPDYNSPLHF.

This sequence joins TRBV6-6 and TRBJ2-7; D is perhaps TRBD2 (5 bases). Per the germline V gene, CDR1 is MNHNY and CDR2 is SVGAGI (reference sequence). Trimming took off 2 bases at V and 11 bases at J, with 19 bases between the two ends. This CDR3 comprises 14 residues. Here the CDR3 DNA reads TGTGCCAGCAGTTACGTGAGGGAGACGGGGTCCGAGTACTTC. Its protein is CASSYVRETGSEYF.

This clone was counted a single time. The chain has TRBV4-1 and TRBJ2-7, with 8 bases aligning to TRBD1. This CDR3 spans 12 amino acids. The germline V gene has CDR1 MGHRA and CDR2 YSYEKL. The junction had 7 bases not matched to a gene; V was cut back by 6 bases and J by 9 bases. CDR3 residues: CASSPQGGGQYF. The CDR3 DNA reads TGCGCCAGCAGTCCACAGGGGGGTGGGCAGTACTTC.

The chain combines TRBV5-6 with TRBJ2-7, with TRBD1 matching over 11 bases. The CDR3 covers 15 residues. The germline V gene encodes CDR1 SGHDT and CDR2 YYEEEE. Trimming removed 3 bases from V and 7 bases from J; junction bases left unmatched: 9. This CDR3 is CASSYWTGGSGEQYF. As DNA, the CDR3 is TGTGCCAGCAGCTACTGGACAGGGGGCTCGGGTGAGCAGTACTTC.

This chain uses TRBV10-3 with TRBJ2-3, with D tentatively TRBD2 (6 bases). V was cut by 6 bases and J by 3 bases, with 13 bases left in between. The CDR3 runs to 14 residues. Germline CDR1 and CDR2: ENHRY and SYGVKD. CDR3 in DNA: TGTGCCATCAGCCCCGGGACTGCGACAGATACGCAGTATTTT. It specifies CAISPGTATDTQYF.

The V gene is TRBV13, the J gene TRBJ2-7, with D possibly TRBD2 on 5 matching bases. This CDR3 is built from 12 residues. In germline, CDR1 is PRHDT, CDR2 FYEKMQ (reference sequence). The V and J ends lost 5 bases and 5 bases respectively, with 10 bases between them. The CDR3: CASSPRRNEQYF. CDR3 nucleotides: TGTGCCAGCAGCCCGCGGAGGAACGAGCAGTACTTC.

V and J are TRBV7-2 and TRBJ2-1; 10 bases agree with TRBD1. The germline CDR1 and CDR2 sequences are SGHTA and FQGNSA. V shed 3 bases, J shed 5 bases, and the junction held 10 bases outside the gene matches. This CDR3 spans 17 amino acids. CDR3 in amino acids: CASSLGQGRGIDNEQFF. The CDR3 region has the DNA TGTGCCAGCAGCTTGGGACAGGGGCGGGGAATTGACAATGAGCAGTTCTTC.

The CDR3 loop is CASRRTAINEKLFF. CDR3 bases: TGTGCCAGTAGGCGGACAGCGATTAATGAAAAACTGTTTTTT. V is TRBV19 and J is TRBJ1-4; possible D gene TRBD1, 6 bases. The CDR3 length is 14 residues. Germline CDR1 is LNHDA and CDR2 is SQIVND (reference sequence). Trimming took off 6 bases at V and 4 bases at J, with 12 bases between the two ends. Based on the CDR3 plus reference TRBV19 and TRBJ1-4, the full variable domain is DGGITQSPKYLFRKEGQNVTLSCEQNLNHDAMYWYRQDPGQGLRLIYYSQIVNDFQKGDIAEGYSVSREKKESFPLTVTSAQKNPTAFYLCASRRTAINEKLFFGSGTQLSVL.

This clone was found once. The CDR3: CASSPRGRQDEQFF. The DNA for the CDR3 is TGTGCCAGTAGTCCCCGGGGGAGGCAGGATGAGCAGTTCTTC. The gene calls are TRBV19 and TRBJ2-1, with D perhaps matching TRBD2 (6 bases). Germline loops: CDR1 LNHDA, CDR2 SQIVND (reference sequence). The CDR3 is 14 amino acids. V dropped 5 bases and J dropped 8 bases, with 16 bases sitting between them. The full variable domain, in which reference TRBV19 and TRBJ2-1 provide the parts outside the CDR3, is DGGITQSPKYLFRKEGQNVTLSCEQNLNHDAMYWYRQDPGQGLRLIYYSQIVNDFQKGDIAEGYSVSREKKESFPLTVTSAQKNPTAFYLCASSPRGRQDEQFFGPGTRLTVL.

The chain recombines TRBV5-1 with TRBJ2-6; a weak D match, TRBD1 (5 bases). This CDR3 is built from 19 residues. Germline V gene lookup returns CDR1 SGHRS and CDR2 YFSETQ. The V end lost 2 bases, the J end lost 1 base, and 19 bases lay between the germline ends. In DNA form, the CDR3 reads TGCGCCAGCAGCTTAGGGGTTTCAGGCGCGAGGTCTGGGGCCAACGTCCTGACTTTC. Its translation is CASSLGVSGARSGANVLTF.

The genes are TRBV27 and TRBJ2-4, with TRBD2 identical over 15 bases. V was pared by 5 bases and J by 0 bases, with 14 bases of the junction left unmatched. CDR3 size: 21 residues. Germline assignment: CDR1 MNHEY and CDR2 SMNVEV (reference sequence). The CDR3 DNA sequence: TGTGCCAGCAGTGCCCAACCGGGACTAGCGGGGGGTCTCCTAGCCAAAAACATTCAGTACTTC. Protein product: CASSAQPGLAGGLLAKNIQYF.

The rearrangement links TRBV7-2 to TRBJ1-6; D is ambiguous. The ends were cut back, 3 bases at V and 10 bases at J, with 7 bases in the middle. The CDR3 length is 12 residues. CDR1 and CDR2 from the germline V gene are SGHTA and FQGNSA. CDR3 residues: CASSFGGSPLHF. Here the CDR3 DNA reads TGTGCCAGCAGCTTTGGAGGGTCACCCCTCCACTTT.

The chain combines TRBV4-3 with TRBJ2-1; the match to TRBD2 covers 13 bases. The germline CDR1 and CDR2 sequences are LGHNA and YSLEER. The CDR3 is made up of 18 amino acids. V was pared by 0 bases and J by 5 bases, with 7 bases of the junction left unmatched. In nucleotides, the CDR3 is TGCGCCAGCAGCCAAGACACTAGCGGGGGGGCGTTCCACAATGAGCAGTTCTTC. Its protein product is CASSQDTSGGAFHNEQFF.

This clone was counted between two and nine times. The rearrangement uses TRBV9 and TRBJ1-1, with D perhaps TRBD1 (6 bases). V lost 3 bases and J 1 base, leaving 10 bases between the germline ends. Per the germline V gene, CDR1 is SGDLS and CDR2 is YYNGEE. There are 14 residues in the CDR3. This chain's CDR3 is CASSARRGNTEAFF. CDR3 sequence (DNA): TGTGCCAGCAGCGCCCGCAGGGGGAACACTGAAGCTTTCTTT.

V usage is TRBV10-2 and J usage is TRBJ1-1; no definite D call. V was trimmed by 7 bases and J by 4 bases, leaving 13 bases between them. Germline V gives CDR1 WSHSY, CDR2 SAAADI. The CDR3 contains 13 residues. The CDR3 loop reads CASNSLLSTEAFF. The CDR3 coding sequence is TGCGCCAGCAATAGCCTGCTCTCCACTGAAGCTTTCTTT.

The rearrangement uses TRBV6-1 and TRBJ1-5; 7 bases match TRBD1. The CDR3 is made up of 15 amino acids. The V and J ends lost 4 bases and 2 bases, in that order; junction bases with no gene match: 5. Germline assignment: CDR1 MNHNS and CDR2 SASEGT. The CDR3 spells CASSGQGFGNQPQHF. The DNA for the CDR3 is TGTGCCAGCAGTGGACAGGGATTTGGCAATCAGCCCCAGCATTTT.